The 24 T cell receptor beta chains listed next were all sequenced from one sample in a study of control samples from healthy donors and cancer patients (dated by TCRdb to about 2020). The protocol used for the library was the immunoSEQ multiplex PCR assay. TCRdb mirrors the immuneACCESS table, restricted to in-frame sequences. Some clones are absent from its copies; in checked studies, under half trace to an unresolved V gene, and the reason for the others is unknown. For this sample the table gives about 140,000 clones, of which 91% were detected only once. The ten largest clonotypes hold approximately 6.8% of the sample. The sample consisted of blood. These receptors all come from a man aged 18 to 30 in good health.

V and J are TRBV30 and TRBJ1-2; a weak D match, TRBD1 (6 bases). V lost 5 bases and J 3 bases, leaving 10 bases between the germline ends. The CDR3 runs 12 residues. Germline-derived CDR1 and CDR2 are GTSNPN and SVGIG (reference sequence). CDR3 nucleotides: TGTGCCTGGTACGGACAGCACTATGGCTACACCTTC. Its translation is CAWYGQHYGYTF.

The chain recombines TRBV19 with TRBJ1-5; D call uncertain. CDR1 is LNHDA and CDR2 is SQIVND in the germline V gene (reference sequence). V dropped 7 bases and J dropped 0 bases, with 19 bases sitting between them. This CDR3 has 17 residues. The CDR3 DNA reads TGTGCCAGTACCTCGGATAAGGGATTTGATAGCAATCAGCCCCAGCATTTT. Translation: CASTSDKGFDSNQPQHF.

The gene calls are TRBV9 and TRBJ2-2; the match to TRBD2 covers 9 bases. CDR1 and CDR2 from the germline V gene are SGDLS and YYNGEE. V gave up 3 bases and J gave up 8 bases; unmatched junction bases: 11. The CDR3 has 16 residues. The DNA for the CDR3 is TGTGCCAGCAGCGCGAGCGGGGGGTTCGTCTCTGGGGAGCTGTTTTTT. This sequence encodes CASSASGGFVSGELFF.

This clone has only one observation. The chain carries TRBV6-1 and TRBJ1-5; D unclear. Trimming cost V 1 base and J 0 bases, with 7 bases left between them. The CDR3 totals 15 residues. Germline CDR1 reads MNHNS; CDR2 reads SASEGT. The CDR3 coding sequence is TGTGCCAGCAGTGAAGTAACAGATAGCAATCAGCCCCAGCATTTT. This gives the protein CASSEVTDSNQPQHF.

V is TRBV30 and J is TRBJ2-7, with D perhaps matching TRBD1 or TRBD2 (5 bases each). Germline CDR1 and CDR2: GTSNPN and SVGIG (reference sequence). The CDR3 spans 16 residues. Deletions cut 1 base from V and 1 base from J, with 17 bases between. The DNA for the CDR3 is TGTGCCTGGAGTGCCCCATGGGACCGAAGTTCCTACGAGCAGTACTTC. This codes for CAWSAPWDRSSYEQYF. Filled out from reference TRBV30 and TRBJ2-7, the complete variable domain reads SQTIHQWPATLVQPVGSPLSLECTVEGTSNPNLYWYRQAAGRGLQLLFYSVGIGQISSEVPQNLSASRPQDRQFILSSKKLLLSDSGFYLCAWSAPWDRSSYEQYFGPGTRLTVT.

The CDR3 DNA is TGTGCCAGCAGCCCCGAGTTCCCTGCCTCTGGAAACACCATATATTTT. Translation: CASSPEFPASGNTIYF. This sequence joins TRBV5-4 and TRBJ1-3; D not certain. CDR3 length: 16 amino acids. V was shortened by 4 bases and J by 0 bases, with 14 bases between the two germline ends. From germline, CDR1 is SGHNT and CDR2 YYREEE (reference sequence).

CDR3 DNA: TGCGCCAGCAGCCACCAGGGACTCCTTAATGAAAAACTGTTTTTT. Translated: CASSHQGLLNEKLFF. The V and J genes are TRBV4-3 and TRBJ1-4; TRBD1 is a possible D gene (5 bases). The CDR3 has 15 residues. V was pared by 3 bases and J by 4 bases, with 12 bases between. Germline CDR1 LGHNA, CDR2 YSLEER.

The rearrangement uses TRBV5-1 and TRBJ2-1, with 7 bases matching TRBD1. V shed 0 bases, J shed 13 bases, and the junction held 7 bases outside the gene matches. Germline V lookup: CDR1 SGHRS, CDR2 YFSETQ. This CDR3 has 13 amino acids. The CDR3: CASSLAEGAGQFF. CDR3 nucleotides: TGCGCCAGCAGCTTGGCAGAGGGGGCTGGACAGTTCTTC. Variable domain in full (rest from reference TRBV5-1 and TRBJ2-1): KAGVTQTPRYLIKTRGQQVTLSCSPISGHRSVSWYQQTPGQGLQFLFEYFSETQRNKGNFPGRFSGRQFSNSRSEMNVSTLELGDSALYLCASSLAEGAGQFFGPGTRLTVL.

The rearrangement uses TRBV3-1 (or the pseudogene TRBV3-2) and TRBJ1-3; D might be TRBD1 (6 bases). This CDR3 has 20 residues. V lost 4 bases and J 0 bases, leaving 25 bases between the germline ends. Germline V gene sequence: CDR1 LGHDT, CDR2 YNNKEL (reference sequence). CDR3 coding DNA: TGTGCCAGCAGCCTCACAGAGCCCTCCCGAGGGGGTCTCTCTGGAAACACCATATATTTT. Its protein product is CASSLTEPSRGGLSGNTIYF.

The chain combines TRBV28 with TRBJ2-7, with D unresolved. V dropped 5 bases and J dropped 3 bases, with 8 bases sitting between them. CDR1 and CDR2 (germline): MDHEN, SYDVKM. The CDR3 sequence is 12 residues long. The DNA for the CDR3 is TGTGCCAGCAGTGGAGTCGGCTACGAGCAGTACTTC. Translating it yields CASSGVGYEQYF. The full variable domain, its missing parts supplied by reference TRBV28 and TRBJ2-7, is DVKVTQSSRYLVKRTGEKVFLECVQDMDHENMFWYRQDPGLGLRLIYFSYDVKMKEKGDIPEGYSVSREKKERFSLILESASTNQTSMYLCASSGVGYEQYFGPGTRLTVT.

This clone has just one count. The rearrangement links TRBV4-1 to TRBJ2-5; tentative D call: TRBD1 (5 bases). The V and J ends lost 2 bases and 5 bases respectively, with 15 bases between them. There are 15 residues in the CDR3. Germline CDR1 and CDR2: MGHRA and YSYEKL. The CDR3 bases are TGCGCCAGCAGCCAAAGGCAGGGTAATTTGGAGACCCAGTACTTC. Translation gives CASSQRQGNLETQYF.

The rearrangement links TRBV11-1 to TRBJ1-4, with D maybe TRBD1 (5 bases). The CDR3 extends over 13 amino acids. Germline CDR1 and CDR2: SGHAT and FQDESV (reference sequence). The V and J ends lost 6 bases and 3 bases respectively, with 8 bases between them. For the CDR3, the DNA is TGTGCCAGCAGTTCGGGACCTAATGAAAAACTGTTTTTT. This translates into CASSSGPNEKLFF.

This clone was picked up one time. The chain uses TRBV5-1 and TRBJ1-2; D not certain. Germline loops: CDR1 SGHRS, CDR2 YFSETQ. This CDR3 contains 14 residues. V lost 0 bases to trimming and J lost 0 bases, with 6 bases between them. The CDR3 reads CASSLGRTNYGYTF. The CDR3, as DNA: TGCGCCAGCAGCTTGGGACGGACTAACTATGGCTACACCTTC. Using reference TRBV5-1 and TRBJ1-2 for the parts outside the CDR3, the full variable domain is KAGVTQTPRYLIKTRGQQVTLSCSPISGHRSVSWYQQTPGQGLQFLFEYFSETQRNKGNFPGRFSGRQFSNSRSEMNVSTLELGDSALYLCASSLGRTNYGYTFGSGTRLTVV.

This chain uses TRBV20-1 with TRBJ2-5; D uncertain. Trimming stripped 2 bases from V and 2 bases from J, with 0 bases between. Germline V gene lookup returns CDR1 DFQATT and CDR2 SNEGSKA (reference sequence). This CDR3 contains 10 residues. DNA of the CDR3: TGCAGTGCTAGACAAGAGACCCAGTACTTC. Protein product: CSARQETQYF.

The CDR3 sequence is CASKRQGVASTEAFF. CDR3 in DNA: TGTGCCAGCAAGCGACAGGGAGTTGCGAGCACTGAAGCTTTCTTT. The J gene is TRBJ1-1, the V gene TRBV6-5; 7 positions agree with TRBD1. The CDR3 runs 15 residues. CDR1 is MNHEY and CDR2 is SVGAGI in the germline V gene. Unmatched junction bases numbered 12, after V lost 7 bases and J lost 4 bases.

The chain uses TRBV5-1 and TRBJ2-5; no firm D call. The CDR3 has 14 amino acids. CDR1 and CDR2 (germline): SGHRS, YFSETQ. With 1 base removed from V and 2 bases from J, the gap between germline ends came to 9 bases. The CDR3 spells CASSLTANQETQYF. DNA of the CDR3: TGCGCCAGCAGCTTGACCGCTAATCAAGAGACCCAGTACTTC.

The chain combines TRBV4-2 with TRBJ1-3, with 7 bases matching TRBD1. Per germline, CDR1 LGHNA and CDR2 YNFKEQ. The CDR3 covers 15 residues. V gave up 2 bases and J gave up 4 bases; unmatched junction bases: 5. CDR3 loop: CASSQNDRVGNTIYF. The CDR3 bases are TGTGCCAGCAGCCAAAATGACAGGGTAGGAAACACCATATATTTT.

The J gene is TRBJ1-1, the V gene TRBV6-5, with TRBD1 matching over 7 bases. Trimming at V came to 6 bases and at J to 1 base, leaving 5 bases not matched to a gene. Germline assignment: CDR1 MNHEY and CDR2 SVGAGI. The CDR3 sequence is 14 residues long. The CDR3 DNA follows: TGTGCCAGCAGACCGGGGACAGCGAACACTGAAGCTTTCTTT. Protein: CASRPGTANTEAFF.

The CDR3 sequence is CASSDSSDYGYTF. CDR3 coding DNA: TGTGCCAGCAGTGATTCGTCTGACTATGGCTACACCTTC. The chain is built from TRBV6-1 and TRBJ1-2; D not resolved. There are 13 residues in the CDR3. The germline CDR1 and CDR2 sequences are MNHNS and SASEGT. V lost 3 bases to trimming and J lost 3 bases, with 8 bases between them.

The rearrangement links TRBV3-1 (or the pseudogene TRBV3-2) to TRBJ2-5; D possibly matches TRBD1 or TRBD2 (5 bases each). Trimming stripped 1 base from V and 4 bases from J, with 16 bases between. Germline assignment: CDR1 LGHDT and CDR2 YNNKEL (reference sequence). This CDR3 has 16 amino acids. Here the CDR3 DNA reads TGTGCCAGCAGCCAAGGGAGACCCCGAGGGGCAGAGACCCAGTACTTC. Amino acid sequence: CASSQGRPRGAETQYF.

This clone was seen only once. The rearrangement links TRBV2 to TRBJ2-3; 7 bases align to TRBD2. V shed 2 bases, J shed 1 base, and the junction held 6 bases outside the gene matches. Germline V gives CDR1 SNHLY, CDR2 FYNNEI. The CDR3 is made up of 16 amino acids. The CDR3 reads CASSELGGGGTDTQYF. In DNA form, the CDR3 reads TGTGCCAGCAGTGAACTAGGTGGGGGGGGCACAGATACGCAGTATTTT.

This chain links TRBV24-1 with TRBJ2-1; maybe TRBD1 (6 bases). Germline assignment: CDR1 KGHDR and CDR2 SFDVKD. Trimming cost V 0 bases and J 9 bases, with 20 bases left between them. The CDR3 extends over 17 amino acids. CDR3 DNA sequence: TGTGCCACCAGTGATTTGACAGGGAAAGAAATATTTGGTGAGCAGTTCTTC. Translating gives CATSDLTGKEIFGEQFF.

Here the CDR3 reads CAISETEAHQQYF. The CDR3 nucleotides read TGTGCCATCAGTGAGACGGAGGCCCATCAGCAGTACTTC. V is TRBV10-3 and J is TRBJ2-7, with D tentatively TRBD2 (5 bases). The CDR3 loop spans 13 amino acids. Germline CDR1 is ENHRY and CDR2 is SYGVKD. Trimming cost V 2 bases and J 8 bases, with 13 bases left between them.

The chain recombines TRBV5-8 with TRBJ1-2; D not resolved. V shed 2 bases and J shed 4 bases, with 9 bases lying between them. There are 13 residues in the CDR3. CDR1 SGHTS and CDR2 YDEGEE come from the germline V gene. CDR3 loop: CASSLKGAYGYTF. The CDR3 DNA is TGTGCCAGCAGCTTAAAGGGAGCCTATGGCTACACCTTC.